The TCR beta chain under discussion was sequenced for a study of cytomegalovirus exposure and HLA in healthy donors. The study ran its PCR with 60 Vbeta and 13 Jbeta primers. Study processing details: Among the unique TCR beta chains that a later analysis counted, 70 million to 85 million in all, about 11 million were shared. Produced via immunoSEQ multiplex PCR; TCRdb's table is partial and in-frame only. D and trimming were read from the DNA, whereas the V and J calls and clone size are those reported in that table. Found here are roughly 100,000 clones, roughly 78% of them singletons; the top ten hold more than 0.6%. This CDR3 is built from 20 residues. Points from the study as a whole: Follow-up analysis found HLA locus-dependent TCR association rates, highest for DRB1 and lowest for HLA-C.

A note on this clone: Its target is unknown.

The source is a woman aged 55-69 years in good health and CMV-seronegative. J is TRBJ1-5 and V is TRBV21-1; TRBD1 is the table's D call and was not checked against the DNA. TRBV21-1 is a pseudogene segment. Source material: PBMCs. CDR3 in DNA: TGTGCCAGCAGCCCCCGTCGAAAGGGGTGCAGGTCTCAATGCAATCAGCCCCAGCATTTT. It encodes CASSPRRKGCRSQCNQPQHF.